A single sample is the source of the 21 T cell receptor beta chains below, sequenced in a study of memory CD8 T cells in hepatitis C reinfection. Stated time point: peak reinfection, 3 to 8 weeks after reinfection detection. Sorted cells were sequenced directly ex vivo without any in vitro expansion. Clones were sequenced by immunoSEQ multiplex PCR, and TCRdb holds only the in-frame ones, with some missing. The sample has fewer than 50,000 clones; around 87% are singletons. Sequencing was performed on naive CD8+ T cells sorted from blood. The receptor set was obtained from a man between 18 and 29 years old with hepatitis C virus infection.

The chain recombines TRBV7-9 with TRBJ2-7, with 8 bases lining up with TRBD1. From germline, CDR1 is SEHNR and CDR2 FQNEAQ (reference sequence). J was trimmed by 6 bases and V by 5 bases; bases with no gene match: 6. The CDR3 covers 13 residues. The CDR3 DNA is TGTGCCAGCAGCCAGGGGACAGGAGGCGAGCAGTACTTC. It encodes CASSQGTGGEQYF.

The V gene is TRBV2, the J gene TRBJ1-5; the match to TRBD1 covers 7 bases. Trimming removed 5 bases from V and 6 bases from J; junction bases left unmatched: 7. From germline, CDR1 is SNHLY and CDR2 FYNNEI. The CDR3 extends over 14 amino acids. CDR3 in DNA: TGTGCCAGCAGTCAAAGGGGGCCTGGTCAGCCCCAGCATTTT. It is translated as CASSQRGPGQPQHF.

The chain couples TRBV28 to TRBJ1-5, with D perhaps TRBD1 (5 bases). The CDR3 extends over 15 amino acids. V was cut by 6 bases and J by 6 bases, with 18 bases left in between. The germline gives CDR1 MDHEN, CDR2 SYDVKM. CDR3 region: CASRYIGRASQPQHF. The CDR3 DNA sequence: TGTGCCAGCAGATATATCGGCAGGGCCAGTCAGCCCCAGCATTTT.

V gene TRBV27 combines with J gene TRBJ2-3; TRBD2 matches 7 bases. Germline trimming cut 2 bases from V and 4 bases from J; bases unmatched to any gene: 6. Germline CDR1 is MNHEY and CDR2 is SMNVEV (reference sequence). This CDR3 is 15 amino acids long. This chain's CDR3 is CASSLSAGVPDTQYF. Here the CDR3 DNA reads TGTGCCAGCAGTTTAAGTGCGGGAGTCCCAGATACGCAGTATTTT.

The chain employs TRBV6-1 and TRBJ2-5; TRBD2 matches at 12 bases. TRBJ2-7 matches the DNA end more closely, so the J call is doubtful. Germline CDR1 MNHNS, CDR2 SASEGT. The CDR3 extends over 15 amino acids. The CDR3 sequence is CASRLGLAGNYEQYF. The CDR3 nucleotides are TGTGCCAGCAGACTTGGACTAGCGGGGAACTACGAGCAGTACTTC.

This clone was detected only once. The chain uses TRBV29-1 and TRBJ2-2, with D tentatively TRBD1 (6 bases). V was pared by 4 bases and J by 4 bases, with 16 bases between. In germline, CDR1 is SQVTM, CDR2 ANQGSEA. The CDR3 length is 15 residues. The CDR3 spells CSVGPRDNPTGELFF. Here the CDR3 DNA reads TGCAGCGTTGGCCCCCGGGACAATCCCACCGGGGAGCTGTTTTTT.

The CDR3 bases are TGTGCCAGCAGTGTAGATAGGGACAACAAACACAATGAGCAGTTCTTC. Amino acid sequence: CASSVDRDNKHNEQFF. The V gene is TRBV2, the J gene TRBJ2-1; the D gene is possibly TRBD1 (6 bases). V lost 4 bases to trimming and J lost 5 bases, with 18 bases between them. The CDR3 totals 16 residues. Germline V gene sequence: CDR1 SNHLY, CDR2 FYNNEI.

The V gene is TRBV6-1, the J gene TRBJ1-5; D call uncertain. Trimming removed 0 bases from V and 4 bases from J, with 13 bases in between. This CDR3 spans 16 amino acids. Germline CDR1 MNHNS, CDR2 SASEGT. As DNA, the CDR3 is TGTGCCAGCAGTGAAGCGGTAGAGGGCTGGAATCAGCCCCAGCATTTT. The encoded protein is CASSEAVEGWNQPQHF.

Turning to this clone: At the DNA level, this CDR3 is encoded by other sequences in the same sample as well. The CDR3: CASSLIGTSEADTQYF. The DNA of the CDR3 is TGTGCCAGCAGCCTAATAGGGACTAGCGAGGCAGATACGCAGTATTTT. The chain combines TRBV13 with TRBJ2-3, with TRBD2 identical over 10 bases. This CDR3 comprises 16 residues. Germline CDR1 is PRHDT and CDR2 is FYEKMQ (reference sequence). V lost 5 bases, J lost 4 bases, and 9 bases stayed unmatched.

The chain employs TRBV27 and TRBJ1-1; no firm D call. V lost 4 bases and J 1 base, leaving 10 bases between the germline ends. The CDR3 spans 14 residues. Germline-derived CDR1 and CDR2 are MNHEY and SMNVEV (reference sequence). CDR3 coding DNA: TGTGCCAGCAGTTCGCCCGGGGAGAACACTGAAGCTTTCTTT. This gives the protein CASSSPGENTEAFF.

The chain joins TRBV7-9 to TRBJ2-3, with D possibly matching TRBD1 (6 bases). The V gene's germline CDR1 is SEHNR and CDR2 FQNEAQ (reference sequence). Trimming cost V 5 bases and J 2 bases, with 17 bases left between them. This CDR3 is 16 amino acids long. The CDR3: CASSPPNGQITDTQYF. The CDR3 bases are TGTGCCAGCAGCCCCCCGAACGGACAGATCACAGATACGCAGTATTTT.

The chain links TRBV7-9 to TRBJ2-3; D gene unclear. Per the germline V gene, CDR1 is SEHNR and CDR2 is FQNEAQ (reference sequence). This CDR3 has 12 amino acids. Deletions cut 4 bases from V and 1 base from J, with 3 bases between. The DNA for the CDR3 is TGTGCCAGCAGCTCCGGCACAGATACGCAGTATTTT. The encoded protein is CASSSGTDTQYF.

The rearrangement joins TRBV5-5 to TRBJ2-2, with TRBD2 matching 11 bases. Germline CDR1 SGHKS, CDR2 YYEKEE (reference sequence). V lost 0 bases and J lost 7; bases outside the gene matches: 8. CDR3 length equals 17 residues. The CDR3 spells CASSLGRSGGAVGELFF. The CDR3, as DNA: TGTGCCAGCAGCTTGGGGCGTAGCGGGGGGGCTGTCGGGGAGCTGTTTTTT.

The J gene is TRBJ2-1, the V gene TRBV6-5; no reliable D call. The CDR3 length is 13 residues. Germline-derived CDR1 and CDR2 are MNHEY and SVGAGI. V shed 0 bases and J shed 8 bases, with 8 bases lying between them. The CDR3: CASSYSRSYEQFF. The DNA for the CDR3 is TGTGCCAGCAGTTACTCGAGGAGCTATGAGCAGTTCTTC.

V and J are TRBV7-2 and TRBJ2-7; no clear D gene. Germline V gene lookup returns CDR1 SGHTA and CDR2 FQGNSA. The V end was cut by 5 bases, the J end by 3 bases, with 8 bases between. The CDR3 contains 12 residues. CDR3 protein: CASSNNHYEQYF. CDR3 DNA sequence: TGTGCCAGCAGCAACAACCACTACGAGCAGTACTTC.

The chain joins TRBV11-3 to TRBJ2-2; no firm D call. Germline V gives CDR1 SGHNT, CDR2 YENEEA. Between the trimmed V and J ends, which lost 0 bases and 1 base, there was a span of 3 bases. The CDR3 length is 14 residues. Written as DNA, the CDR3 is TGTGCCAGCAGCTTAGACGGGAACACCGGGGAGCTGTTTTTT. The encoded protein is CASSLDGNTGELFF.

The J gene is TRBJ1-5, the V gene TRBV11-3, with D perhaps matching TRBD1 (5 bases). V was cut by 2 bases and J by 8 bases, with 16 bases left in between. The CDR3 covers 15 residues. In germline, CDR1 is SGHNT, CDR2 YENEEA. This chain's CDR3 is CASSLLSLGEEPQHF. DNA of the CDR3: TGTGCCAGCAGCTTATTATCCCTGGGGGAGGAGCCCCAGCATTTT.

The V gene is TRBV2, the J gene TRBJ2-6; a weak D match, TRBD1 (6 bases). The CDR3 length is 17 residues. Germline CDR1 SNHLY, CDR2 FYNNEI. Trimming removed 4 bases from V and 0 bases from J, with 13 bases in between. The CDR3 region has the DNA TGTGCCAGCAGTGCGGACAGTTACTCCTCTGGGGCCAACGTCCTGACTTTC. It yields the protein CASSADSYSSGANVLTF. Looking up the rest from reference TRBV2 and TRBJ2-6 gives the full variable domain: EPEVTQTPSHQVTQMGQEVILRCVPISNHLYFYWYRQILGQKVEFLVSFYNNEISEKSEIFDDQFSVERPDGSNFTLKIRSTKLEDSAMYFCASSADSYSSGANVLTFGAGSRLTVL.

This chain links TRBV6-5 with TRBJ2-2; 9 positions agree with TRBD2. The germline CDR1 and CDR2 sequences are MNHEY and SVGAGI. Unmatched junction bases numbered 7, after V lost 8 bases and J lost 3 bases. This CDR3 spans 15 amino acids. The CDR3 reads CASQLLAGYTGELFF. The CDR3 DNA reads TGTGCCAGCCAACTCCTAGCGGGATACACCGGGGAGCTGTTTTTT.

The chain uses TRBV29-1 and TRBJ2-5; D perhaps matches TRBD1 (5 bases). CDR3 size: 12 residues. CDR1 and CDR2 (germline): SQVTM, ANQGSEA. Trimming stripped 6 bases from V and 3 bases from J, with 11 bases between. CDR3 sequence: CSVDDREETQYF. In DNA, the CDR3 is TGCAGCGTAGATGACAGAGAAGAGACCCAGTACTTC.

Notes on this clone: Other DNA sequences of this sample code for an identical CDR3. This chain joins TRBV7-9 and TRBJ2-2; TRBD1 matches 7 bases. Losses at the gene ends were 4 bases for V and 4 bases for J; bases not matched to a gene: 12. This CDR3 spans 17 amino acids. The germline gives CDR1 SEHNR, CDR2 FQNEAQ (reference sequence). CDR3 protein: CASSSTTGVESTGELFF. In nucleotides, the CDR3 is TGTGCCAGCAGCTCCACTACAGGGGTAGAAAGCACCGGGGAGCTGTTTTTT.